The 31 T cell receptor beta chains below were found in one sample sequenced in a study of long-term antiretroviral therapy in people with HIV. Assay version v3.0 of immunoSEQ was used, and it was run at survey level. Profiled with immunoSEQ multiplex PCR; TCRdb holds only in-frame clones, not every one. The top ten hold 7.5% to 9% of the sample, which has roughly 29,000 clones, 95% seen once. The sequenced sample was unsorted PBMCs, obtained 5.3 years after starting antiretroviral therapy. These receptors originate from a man younger than 40 with HIV.

The V gene is TRBV11-2, the J gene TRBJ1-3; the D is unclear. This CDR3 is built from 14 residues. Germline V gene sequence: CDR1 SGHAT, CDR2 FQNNGV. V was shortened by 4 bases and J by 0 bases, with 7 bases between the two germline ends. The chain's CDR3 is CASSSSRSGNTIYF. CDR3 nucleotides: TGTGCCAGCAGCTCGTCCCGCTCTGGAAACACCATATATTTT.

CDR3 sequence (DNA): TGTGCCAGCAGCTTAGTTGTTGGACACAGACCCTACAATGAGCAGTTCTTC. This sequence encodes CASSLVVGHRPYNEQFF. The chain links TRBV7-8 to TRBJ2-1, with D possibly being TRBD1 (5 bases). The CDR3 is 17 amino acids. The V gene lost 1 base and the J gene lost 2 bases, with 15 bases spanning the gap. From germline, CDR1 is SGHVS and CDR2 FQNEAQ. Looking up the rest from reference TRBV7-8 and TRBJ2-1 gives the full variable domain: GAGVSQSPRYKVAKRGQDVALRCDPISGHVSLFWYQQALGQGPEFLTYFQNEAQLDKSGLPSDRFFAERPEGSVSTLKIQRTQQEDSAVYLCASSLVVGHRPYNEQFFGPGTRLTVL.

The chain has TRBV6-6 and TRBJ2-2; D is possibly TRBD1 (6 bases). V lost 1 base, J lost 3 bases, and 9 bases lay in between. This CDR3 is 15 amino acids long. The germline CDR1 and CDR2 sequences are MNHNY and SVGAGI (reference sequence). The DNA for the CDR3 is TGTGCCAGCAGTTACTTTGGACAGCACACCGGGGAGCTGTTTTTT. This gives the protein CASSYFGQHTGELFF.

V is TRBV4-3 and J is TRBJ2-5; the match to TRBD1 covers 12 bases. In germline, CDR1 is LGHNA, CDR2 YSLEER. With 0 bases clipped from V and 4 bases from J, the junction kept 3 bases outside the gene matches. CDR3 length: 16 residues. For the CDR3, the DNA is TGCGCCAGCAGCCAAGAGGGACAGGGGGCCGCAGAGACCCAGTACTTC. Translating it yields CASSQEGQGAAETQYF.

V is TRBV9 and J is TRBJ1-6, with 11 bases fitting TRBD1. Looked up from germline, CDR1 is SGDLS and CDR2 is YYNGEE. There are 16 residues in the CDR3. V lost 4 bases to trimming and J lost 10 bases; unmatched junction nucleotides: 10. CDR3 protein: CASSPWTGGAQSPLHF. For the CDR3, the DNA is TGTGCCAGCAGCCCCTGGACAGGGGGCGCCCAGTCACCCCTCCACTTT.

The chain couples TRBV2 to TRBJ2-1, with TRBD2 matching 10 bases. Per the germline V gene, CDR1 is SNHLY and CDR2 is FYNNEI. V trimming: 6 bases; J trimming: 1 base; junction bases outside the gene matches: 18. CDR3 length: 20 amino acids. The CDR3 region is CASSQNARLAGVVSYNEQFF. The CDR3 bases are TGTGCCAGCAGCCAAAATGCGCGCCTAGCGGGAGTCGTGTCCTACAATGAGCAGTTCTTC.

The DNA for the CDR3 is TGTGCCAGTAGTAAGGGCGGATTCACAGATACGCAGTATTTT. It specifies CASSKGGFTDTQYF. The rearrangement uses TRBV19 and TRBJ2-3, with D unclear. CDR3 size: 14 residues. Deletions cut 4 bases from V and 2 bases from J, with 10 bases between. CDR1 and CDR2 (germline): LNHDA, SQIVND (reference sequence). The full variable domain, rest sourced from reference TRBV19 and TRBJ2-3, is DGGITQSPKYLFRKEGQNVTLSCEQNLNHDAMYWYRQDPGQGLRLIYYSQIVNDFQKGDIAEGYSVSREKKESFPLTVTSAQKNPTAFYLCASSKGGFTDTQYFGPGTRLTVL.

The rearrangement links TRBV11-2 to TRBJ2-7; D is undetermined. The V and J ends lost 0 bases and 3 bases respectively, with 6 bases between them. CDR3 length: 13 amino acids. Germline V gene data show CDR1 as SGHAT and CDR2 as FQNNGV. CDR3 loop: CASSLEAGYEQYF. The CDR3 DNA reads as TGTGCCAGCAGCTTAGAAGCTGGCTACGAGCAGTACTTC.

The CDR3, as DNA: TGTGCCAGTCGTCTAGGAAACATTCAGTACTTC. Its translation is CASRLGNIQYF. V gene TRBV7-2 combines with J gene TRBJ2-4; no clear D. Germline CDR1 reads SGHTA; CDR2 reads FQGNSA. This CDR3 comprises 11 residues. V lost 9 bases to trimming and J lost 6 bases, with 9 bases between them.

The rearrangement uses TRBV9 and TRBJ2-1, with 7 bases lining up with TRBD2. V was clipped by 0 bases and J by 4 bases; unmatched bases: 4. This CDR3 has 15 amino acids. In germline, CDR1 is SGDLS, CDR2 YYNGEE. CDR3 in amino acids: CASSVGASGYNEQFF. The CDR3 nucleotides read TGTGCCAGCAGCGTAGGGGCTAGCGGATACAATGAGCAGTTCTTC.

The genes are TRBV4-1 and TRBJ1-1, with unresolved D. The CDR3 consists of 13 residues. The germline V gene has CDR1 MGHRA and CDR2 YSYEKL. Deletions cut 5 bases from V and 12 bases from J, with 19 bases between. CDR3 in amino acids: CASSYPRAVDPFF. In DNA form, the CDR3 reads TGCGCCAGCAGCTACCCGCGGGCCGTGGACCCTTTCTTT.

In this sample, this clone turned up once. CDR3 sequence reads: CASSLSTGSYEQYF. Here the CDR3 DNA reads TGTGCCAGCAGTTTATCGACGGGTTCCTACGAGCAGTACTTC. This chain joins TRBV27 and TRBJ2-7; the D is unclear. Trimming took 0 bases from V and 1 from J, leaving 7 bases between them. This CDR3 is 14 amino acids long. Germline V gene sequence: CDR1 MNHEY, CDR2 SMNVEV (reference sequence).

The gene calls are TRBV9 and TRBJ1-6; D gene ambiguous. The length of the CDR3 is 15 residues. CDR1 is SGDLS, CDR2 YYNGEE, per germline. V gave up 0 bases and J gave up 9 bases, with 13 bases separating them. The CDR3 DNA follows: TGTGCCAGCAGCGTAGAGGCGCAGCCGACTTCACCCCTCCACTTT. It yields the protein CASSVEAQPTSPLHF.

This chain connects TRBV28 to TRBJ2-7; D is tentatively TRBD1 or TRBD2 (5 bases each). From germline, CDR1 is MDHEN and CDR2 SYDVKM. The CDR3 spans 15 residues. With 7 bases removed from V and 3 bases from J, the gap between germline ends came to 19 bases. CDR3 sequence (DNA): TGTGCCAGCACCACCCCAGGGACGAACAACTACGAGCAGTACTTC. Residues: CASTTPGTNNYEQYF.

J is TRBJ1-5 and V is TRBV4-3; D remains ambiguous. CDR1 is LGHNA, CDR2 YSLEER, per germline. V was trimmed by 1 base and J by 1 base, leaving 5 bases between them. CDR3 size: 14 residues. CDR3 bases: TGCGCCAGCAGCCAAGGCGGAAGCAATCAGCCCCAGCATTTT. The encoded protein is CASSQGGSNQPQHF.

J is TRBJ2-7 and V is TRBV19; D may be TRBD1 (6 bases). Germline-derived CDR1 and CDR2 are LNHDA and SQIVND (reference sequence). Trimming took 6 bases from V and 2 from J, leaving 17 bases between them. There are 15 residues in the CDR3. In DNA form, the CDR3 reads TGTGCCAGTAGCCCGGCGCAGGGGAGTACCTACGAGCAGTACTTC. It specifies CASSPAQGSTYEQYF.

The V gene is TRBV19, the J gene TRBJ1-5; D unclear. With 5 bases removed from V and 0 bases from J, the gap between germline ends came to 17 bases. CDR1 LNHDA and CDR2 SQIVND come from the germline V gene (reference sequence). This CDR3 is 17 amino acids long. The CDR3 DNA is TGTGCCAGTAGTCCAGAAACTGGAATCTATAGCAATCAGCCCCAGCATTTT. This encodes CASSPETGIYSNQPQHF. Full variable domain (remainder filled in from reference TRBV19 and TRBJ1-5): DGGITQSPKYLFRKEGQNVTLSCEQNLNHDAMYWYRQDPGQGLRLIYYSQIVNDFQKGDIAEGYSVSREKKESFPLTVTSAQKNPTAFYLCASSPETGIYSNQPQHFGDGTRLSIL.

The chain links TRBV28 to TRBJ2-1; perhaps TRBD2 as D (6 bases). This CDR3 spans 15 amino acids. Deletions cut 2 bases from V and 7 bases from J, with 15 bases between. Looked up from germline, CDR1 is MDHEN and CDR2 is SYDVKM. CDR3: CASSLIGRELNEQFF. The CDR3, as DNA: TGTGCCAGCAGTTTAATCGGCCGGGAGTTGAATGAGCAGTTCTTC.

The chain carries TRBV16 and TRBJ2-2; D possibly matches TRBD1 or TRBD2 (5 bases each). V was cut by 8 bases and J by 4 bases, with 23 bases left in between. This CDR3 is built from 17 residues. Germline V gene lookup returns CDR1 KGHSY and CDR2 FQNENV. CDR3 protein: CASEPEHPLRGTGELFF. CDR3 bases: TGTGCCAGCGAGCCGGAGCATCCACTGAGGGGCACCGGGGAGCTGTTTTTT.

The V gene is TRBV13, the J gene TRBJ1-3; D unclear. The germline V gene has CDR1 PRHDT and CDR2 FYEKMQ (reference sequence). This CDR3 is 14 amino acids long. V was pared by 5 bases and J by 2 bases, with 10 bases between. CDR3 amino acids: CASSPRRAGNTIYF. The DNA of the CDR3 is TGTGCCAGCAGCCCCCGGAGGGCTGGAAACACCATATATTTT. The full variable domain, with the rest looked up from reference TRBV13 and TRBJ1-3, is AAGVIQSPRHLIKEKRETATLKCYPIPRHDTVYWYQQGPGQDPQFLISFYEKMQSDKGSIPDRFSAQQFSDYHSELNMSSLELGDSALYFCASSPRRAGNTIYFGEGSWLTVV.

The chain carries TRBV14 and TRBJ2-7; D remains unclear. Germline assignment: CDR1 SGHDN and CDR2 FVKESK. The CDR3 runs 17 residues. V dropped 1 base and J dropped 0 bases, with 16 bases sitting between them. CDR3 in DNA: TGTGCCAGCAGCCAAGCCGTCTTGGGGATTAGCTCCTACGAGCAGTACTTC. Translated: CASSQAVLGISSYEQYF.

The genes are TRBV5-4 and TRBJ2-5; the D is unclear. The CDR3 contains 13 residues. V dropped 2 bases and J dropped 5 bases, with 10 bases sitting between them. The germline V gene encodes CDR1 SGHNT and CDR2 YYREEE (reference sequence). CDR3 sequence: CASSFRPGETQYF. The CDR3 region has the DNA TGTGCCAGCAGCTTCCGCCCCGGCGAGACCCAGTACTTC.

The genes are TRBV4-1 and TRBJ2-7; TRBD1 agrees at 9 bases. Germline loops: CDR1 MGHRA, CDR2 YSYEKL. V was pared by 1 base and J by 4 bases, with 8 bases of the junction left unmatched. The CDR3 loop spans 16 amino acids. The CDR3 region has the DNA TGCGCCAGCAGCCAAGTAGGGGACAGGGTAAATTACGAGCAGTACTTC. This codes for CASSQVGDRVNYEQYF.

This clone has only one observation. V is TRBV27 and J is TRBJ2-3, with 8 bases that match TRBD1. Germline V gives CDR1 MNHEY, CDR2 SMNVEV (reference sequence). Trimming took 1 base from V and 0 from J; bases not matched to a gene: 9. The CDR3 length is 18 residues. The CDR3 loop reads CASSLLAGGMVSTDTQYF. The DNA of the CDR3 is TGTGCCAGCAGTTTATTGGCAGGGGGCATGGTTAGCACAGATACGCAGTATTTT.

This clone was detected once. The chain couples TRBV7-3 to TRBJ1-1; D remains ambiguous. Germline V gene data show CDR1 as SGHTA and CDR2 as FQGTGA. CDR3 length: 14 residues. V was trimmed by 0 bases and J by 4 bases, leaving 9 bases between them. The CDR3 spells CASSLTPMGTEAFF. The CDR3 DNA reads as TGTGCCAGCAGCTTAACCCCAATGGGCACTGAAGCTTTCTTT. Drawing the rest from reference TRBV7-3 and TRBJ1-1, the complete variable domain is GAGVSQTPSNKVTEKGKYVELRCDPISGHTALYWYRQSLGQGPEFLIYFQGTGAADDSGLPNDRFFAVRPEGSVSTLKIQRTERGDSAVYLCASSLTPMGTEAFFGQGTRLTVV.

The CDR3 spells CATRVRAHYNSPLHF. CDR3 sequence (DNA): TGTGCCACCCGGGTCCGGGCCCACTATAATTCACCCCTCCACTTT. This rearrangement joins TRBV6-5 to TRBJ1-6; D unresolved. The CDR3 sequence is 15 residues long. The V and J ends lost 10 bases and 3 bases respectively, with 16 bases between them. The germline gives CDR1 MNHEY, CDR2 SVGAGI.

CDR3 in amino acids: CASSSPRDRGRGNTEAFF. The DNA for the CDR3 is TGTGCCAGCAGCTCCCCCCGGGACAGGGGGCGTGGGAACACTGAAGCTTTCTTT. The chain is built from TRBV7-9 and TRBJ1-1; 12 nucleotides align to TRBD1. The CDR3 covers 18 residues. V was clipped by 4 bases and J by 1 base; unmatched bases: 10. Germline lookup yields CDR1 SEHNR and CDR2 FQNEAQ (reference sequence).

The J gene is TRBJ2-6, the V gene TRBV4-2, with D unresolved. Trimming took off 7 bases at V and 1 base at J, with 11 bases between the two ends. This CDR3 spans 15 amino acids. CDR1 is LGHNA and CDR2 is YNFKEQ in the germline V gene. CDR3 region: CASNLEISGANVLTF. CDR3 coding DNA: TGTGCCAGCAACCTGGAGATATCTGGGGCCAACGTCCTGACTTTC.

The chain carries TRBV7-9 and TRBJ1-4; unclear D gene. Germline lookup yields CDR1 SEHNR and CDR2 FQNEAQ (reference sequence). The CDR3 runs to 15 residues. Trimming took 2 bases from V and 5 from J, leaving 12 bases between them. The CDR3 region is CASSLPQEKNEKLFF. The CDR3, as DNA: TGTGCCAGCAGCTTACCTCAGGAGAAGAATGAAAAACTGTTTTTT.

V is TRBV5-4 and J is TRBJ1-1; TRBD1 matches 8 bases. V lost 4 bases to trimming and J lost 2 bases; unmatched junction nucleotides: 7. CDR3 length equals 15 residues. Germline assignment: CDR1 SGHNT and CDR2 YYREEE (reference sequence). The CDR3 DNA is TGTGCCAGCAGCCTTTGGACAGGGACTAACACTGAAGCTTTCTTT. This gives the protein CASSLWTGTNTEAFF.

In DNA, the CDR3 is TGTGCCAGCTCGATCCCCTCCTTAAGGGAGCAGTTCTTC. As protein: CASSIPSLREQFF. The rearrangement links TRBV6-1 to TRBJ2-1; D call uncertain. The CDR3 is 13 residues long. Germline values: CDR1 MNHNS, CDR2 SASEGT. V dropped 8 bases and J dropped 10 bases, with 18 bases sitting between them.